This T cell receptor (beta chain) was recovered during a study of T cell responses to AZD1222 COVID-19 vaccine. As for the study in general: Whether given at about 4 or about 12 weeks, second doses were pooled. Overall study results and limits: Spike-specific TCR breadth and depth grew following two AZD1222 doses. All repertoire sampling was performed exclusively after the peak T cell response.

Concerning this clone: Its antigen is not identified.

Generated by immunoSEQ multiplex PCR, the TCRdb table keeps only in-frame clones and is missing some. The repertoire holds approximately 140,000 clones, with roughly 94% as singletons. The CDR3 runs 13 residues. V lost 4 bases, J lost 4 bases, and 10 bases lay in between. Germline V gene sequence: CDR1 SNHLY, CDR2 FYNNEI. The receptor comes from an adult in good health. The sequencing used peripheral blood, collected on day 0 of AZD1222 vaccination. The chain employs TRBV2 and TRBJ1-2, with unresolved D. The CDR3 here is CASSVNRLYGYTF. The CDR3 DNA sequence: TGTGCCAGCAGTGTTAACAGACTCTATGGCTACACCTTC.